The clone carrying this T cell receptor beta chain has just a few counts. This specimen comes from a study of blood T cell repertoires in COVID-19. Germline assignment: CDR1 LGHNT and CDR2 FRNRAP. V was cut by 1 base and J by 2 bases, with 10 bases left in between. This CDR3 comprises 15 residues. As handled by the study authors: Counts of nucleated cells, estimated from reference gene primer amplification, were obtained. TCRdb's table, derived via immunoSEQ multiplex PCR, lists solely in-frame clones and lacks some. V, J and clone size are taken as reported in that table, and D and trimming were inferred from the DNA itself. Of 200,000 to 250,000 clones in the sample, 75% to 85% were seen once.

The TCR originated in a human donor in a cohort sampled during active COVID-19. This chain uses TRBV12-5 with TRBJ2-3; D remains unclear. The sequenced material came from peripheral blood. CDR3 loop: CASGLGAGDTDTQYF. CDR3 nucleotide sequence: TGTGCTAGTGGTTTGGGGGCCGGTGACACAGATACGCAGTATTTT. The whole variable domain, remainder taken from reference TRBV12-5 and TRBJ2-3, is DARVTQTPRHKVTEMGQEVTMRCQPILGHNTVFWYRQTMMQGLELLAYFRNRAPLDDSGMPKDRFSAEMPDATLATLKIQPSEPRDSAVYFCASGLGAGDTDTQYFGPGTRLTVL.